These T cell receptor beta chains were read from a single sample in a study of Graves' ophthalmopathy and Graves' hyperthyroidism. TCRdb redid the calling of the multiplex PCR reads with MiXCR, one entry per CDR3 protein. Counted here are about 370,000 distinct CDR3 sequences, approximately 18% occurring once; the ten biggest clones make up 2.4%. Specimen: peripheral blood. The receptors were gathered from an adult woman with stable Graves' hyperthyroidism. The CDR3 runs from the conserved cysteine through the conserved F or W. The D gene is left open where the match is weak. Only part of the rows carry a size: once, few, many, or a class if the clone is expanded.

clone_size d_call j_call v_call cdr3_aa cdr3_nt
many TRBD1 TRBJ2-7 TRBV28 CASSTPPGGSYEQYF TGTGCCAGCAGTACGCCGCCAGGGGGATCCTACGAGCAGTACTTC
many TRBD1 TRBJ1-6 TRBV19 CASSVPGQYSPLHF TGTGCCAGTAGTGTTCCGGGACAGTATTCACCCCTCCACTTT
many TRBD2 TRBJ2-7 TRBV27 CASSLGPSGASSYEQYF TGTGCCAGCAGTTTAGGGCCTAGCGGGGCCAGCTCCTACGAGCAGTACTTC
. . TRBJ1-1 TRBV29-1 CSVAPGGRRTEAFF TGCAGCGTTGCACCGGGAGGCAGGCGCACTGAAGCTTTCTTT
many TRBD1 TRBJ2-7 TRBV6-1 CASRADRVSSYEQYF TGTGCCAGCAGGGCGGACAGGGTCAGCTCCTACGAGCAGTACTTC
many . TRBJ2-7 TRBV12-3/TRBV12-4 CASSLASGRPPTTYEQYF TGTGCCAGCAGTTTAGCCTCGGGGAGGCCCCCCACCACCTACGAGCAGTACTTC
many TRBD2 TRBJ2-7 TRBV6-1 CAISEAGWAHYEQYF TGTGCCATCAGTGAAGCGGGGTGGGCTCACTACGAGCAGTACTTC
many . TRBJ2-4 TRBV15 CATSRAKAQSWDIQYF TGTGCCACCAGCAGAGCTAAGGCTCAGAGTTGGGACATTCAGTACTTC
many . TRBJ1-6 TRBV28 CASSLRQAPSPLHF TGTGCCAGCAGCCTTAGACAGGCCCCTTCACCCCTCCACTTT
many TRBD2 TRBJ2-5 TRBV7-8 CASSRGWGGRETQYF TGTGCCAGCAGCCGGGGTTGGGGGGGGAGAGAGACCCAGTACTTC
. . TRBJ1-1 TRBV28 CASTSGPPENTEAFF TGTGCCAGCACCTCCGGGCCACCAGAGAACACTGAAGCTTTCTTT
many . TRBJ1-3 TRBV7-9 CASSNTGTSGNTIYF TGTGCCAGCAGCAATACAGGGACCTCTGGAAACACCATATATTTT
. . TRBJ1-2 TRBV4-1 CTSSQEARRLGYTF TGCACCAGCAGCCAAGAGGCCCGACGCCTTGGCTACACCTTC
many TRBD1 TRBJ1-6 TRBV7-6 CASSLDQQGASYNSPLHF TGTGCCAGCAGCTTAGATCAGCAGGGGGCCTCCTATAATTCACCCCTCCACTTT
many . TRBJ1-2 TRBV4-3 CASSQYSDNYGYTF TGCGCCAGCAGCCAATACAGCGATAACTATGGCTACACCTTC
many . TRBJ1-1 TRBV11-1 CASSLGGRGFWDTEAFF TGTGCCAGCAGCTTAGGTGGTAGAGGGTTTTGGGACACTGAAGCTTTCTTT
many . TRBJ2-7 TRBV28 CASSLLKTGSSYEQYF TGTGCCAGCAGTCTACTGAAGACAGGCAGCTCCTACGAGCAGTACTTC
few . TRBJ1-1 TRBV12-3/TRBV12-4 CASSSIVRNTEAFF TGTGCCAGCAGTTCGATAGTAAGGAACACTGAAGCTTTCTTT
. . TRBJ2-7 TRBV7-9 CASSFDCKQYF TGTGCCAGCAGCTTTGACTGCAAGCAGTACTTC
many . TRBJ2-7 TRBV20-1 CSASGGHEQYF TGCAGTGCGTCCGGGGGCCACGAGCAGTACTTC
. TRBD2 TRBJ2-7 TRBV12-3/TRBV12-4 CASSKPGLAGTYEQYF TGTGCCAGCAGTAAACCGGGACTAGCGGGGACCTACGAGCAGTACTTC
many TRBD2 TRBJ2-7 TRBV11-1 CASSLVFSGSGYEQYF TGTGCCAGCAGCTTAGTATTCAGCGGGAGTGGATACGAGCAGTACTTC
many . TRBJ2-7 TRBV3-1 CASSPSTDTYEQYF TGTGCCAGCAGCCCATCGACTGACACCTACGAGCAGTACTTC
many . TRBJ1-5 TRBV28 CASISAGPWPQHF TGTGCCAGCATCTCCGCCGGGCCCTGGCCCCAGCATTTT
many . TRBJ2-2 TRBV6-2/TRBV6-3 CASSRAPRNTGELFF TGTGCCAGCAGCCGGGCCCCAAGAAACACCGGGGAGCTGTTTTTT
. TRBD2 TRBJ2-2 TRBV28 CASSFPGTSGVNTGELFF TGTGCCAGCAGTTTCCCCGGGACTAGCGGCGTGAACACCGGGGAGCTGTTTTTT
few TRBD1 TRBJ2-2 TRBV28 CASSLTDRASGELFF TGTGCCAGCAGTTTAACGGACAGGGCGTCCGGGGAGCTGTTTTTT
. . TRBJ2-7 TRBV5-1 CASSLGWGTSHEQYF TGCGCCAGCAGCTTGGGTTGGGGGACGAGCCACGAGCAGTACTTC
many . TRBJ2-7 TRBV29-1 CGVGTGTDYEQYF TGCGGCGTTGGGACCGGGACTGACTACGAGCAGTACTTC